Below are 30 T cell receptor beta chains sequenced from a single sample in a study of identical twins. TCRdb fed the 5' RACE reads into MiXCR, producing one record per CDR3 protein. The sample carries 450,000 or so distinct CDR3 sequences, 11% to 15% recorded once. This same sample was also taken into another study, of yellow fever vaccine responses in identical twins.

The sample taken for sequencing was CD4+ T cells sorted from blood. These receptors were collected from a woman aged 18-30 years in good health.

The chain couples TRBV24-1 to TRBJ2-1; TRBD2 aligns across 14 bases. This CDR3 has 18 residues. The trim removed 1 base at V and 8 bases at J, leaving 9 bases unmatched. Germline CDR1 reads KGHDR; CDR2 reads SFDVKD. The CDR3 nucleotides read TGTGCCACCAGTGATTTTCGCAGCGGGACTAGCGGGAGTTATGAGCAGTTCTTC. It is translated as CATSDFRSGTSGSYEQFF.

Many counts were recorded for this clonotype. The rearrangement uses TRBV15 and TRBJ2-2, with 8 bases lining up with TRBD1. Germline-derived CDR1 and CDR2 are LNHNV and YYDKDF (reference sequence). The CDR3 runs to 15 residues. V lost 5 bases to trimming and J lost 4 bases; unmatched junction nucleotides: 6. CDR3 sequence reads: CATSFDRGGTGELFF. In nucleotides, the CDR3 is TGTGCCACCAGCTTCGACAGGGGAGGCACCGGGGAGCTGTTTTTT.

With regard to this clonotype: A much larger clone lies one base from this, so it may be a read error. The V gene is TRBV4-3, the J gene TRBJ2-1, with 7 nucleotides matching TRBD2. CDR1 LGHNA and CDR2 YSLEER come from the germline V gene. The CDR3 is 18 residues long. V shed 5 bases, J shed 1 base, and the junction held 14 bases outside the gene matches. The CDR3 loop reads CASSEVSGGSISYNEQFF. As DNA, the CDR3 is TGCGCCAGCAGCGAAGTATCCGGCGGGAGTATTTCCTACAATGAGCAGTTCTTC.

This chain links TRBV24-1 with TRBJ2-3, with D hard to call. The CDR3 runs to 13 residues. V lost 3 bases and J lost 12, with 15 bases in between. CDR1 KGHDR and CDR2 SFDVKD come from the germline V gene. The CDR3 here is CATSDRAVIGQYF. The CDR3, as DNA: TGTGCCACCAGTGATAGAGCAGTCATCGGTCAGTATTTT.

J is TRBJ1-2 and V is TRBV29-1; tentatively, D is TRBD1 (5 bases). The CDR3 sequence is 15 residues long. With 1 base removed from V and 3 bases from J, the gap between germline ends came to 15 bases. Germline V gene sequence: CDR1 SQVTM, CDR2 ANQGSEA. CDR3 in amino acids: CSVEVAGRFDYGYTF. The DNA for the CDR3 is TGCAGCGTTGAAGTGGCAGGGAGGTTCGACTATGGCTACACCTTC.

This clonotype was counted between two and nine times. The CDR3 loop reads CASTNRRGVNNYGYTF. DNA of the CDR3: TGTGCCAGCACCAATCGGCGGGGAGTTAACAACTATGGCTACACCTTC. The gene calls are TRBV7-9 and TRBJ1-2; D gene ambiguous. The V gene's germline CDR1 is SEHNR and CDR2 FQNEAQ (reference sequence). This CDR3 has 16 amino acids. V lost 7 bases and J 2 bases, leaving 20 bases between the germline ends. Drawing the rest from reference TRBV7-9 and TRBJ1-2, the complete variable domain is DTGVSQNPRHKITKRGQNVTFRCDPISEHNRLYWYRQTLGQGPEFLTYFQNEAQLEKSRLLSDRFSAERPKGSFSTLEIQRTEQGDSAMYLCASTNRRGVNNYGYTFGSGTRLTVV.

V and J are TRBV6-5 and TRBJ1-3, with D hard to call. This CDR3 has 16 residues. From germline, CDR1 is MNHEY and CDR2 SVGAGI. Trimming shortened V by 4 bases and J by 4 bases, and 17 bases separated the two germline ends. The CDR3 spells CASSSRTGVGGNTIYF. The DNA of the CDR3 is TGTGCCAGCAGTTCTAGGACGGGCGTCGGAGGAAACACCATATATTTT.

This clonotype came up many times. The genes are TRBV19 and TRBJ2-1, with 9 positions matching TRBD1. V shed 7 bases and J 8 bases; nucleotides not matched to a gene: 9. The CDR3 is 14 residues long. The V gene's germline CDR1 is LNHDA and CDR2 SQIVND (reference sequence). The CDR3 reads CASTPGQGRDEQFF. The DNA for the CDR3 is TGTGCCAGTACCCCGGGACAGGGTAGGGATGAGCAGTTCTTC.

This clonotype was counted many times. The rearrangement links TRBV7-2 to TRBJ2-1, with unresolved D. This CDR3 spans 13 amino acids. From germline, CDR1 is SGHTA and CDR2 FQGNSA. V shed 5 bases and J shed 4 bases, with 9 bases lying between them. The CDR3 here is CASSPGGYNEQFF. The CDR3 region has the DNA TGTGCCAGCAGCCCCGGCGGATACAATGAGCAGTTCTTC.

This clonotype occurred a few times. The V and J genes are TRBV6-1 and TRBJ2-2; 12 bases agree with TRBD2. After removal of 4 bases from V and 0 bases from J, the junction contained 3 bases not matched to a gene. The germline gives CDR1 MNHNS, CDR2 SASEGT. The CDR3 runs to 17 residues. The CDR3 DNA follows: TGTGCCAGCAGTGCTACTAGCGGGGGGTCGAACACCGGGGAGCTGTTTTTT. This translates into CASSATSGGSNTGELFF.

The chain carries TRBV2 and TRBJ2-3; 7 bases are shared with TRBD1. Germline assignment: CDR1 SNHLY and CDR2 FYNNEI. The CDR3 is 14 amino acids. Trimming at V came to 8 bases and at J to 0 bases, leaving 5 bases not matched to a gene. The CDR3 DNA sequence: TGTGCCAGCGGGGACAGCCGAAGCACAGATACGCAGTATTTT. Encoded protein: CASGDSRSTDTQYF.

This clonotype has a handful of counts. The CDR3 nucleotides read TGTGCCAGCAGCAATTGGAACATACCCCGGGACATTCAGTACTTC. It yields the protein CASSNWNIPRDIQYF. The V call is TRBV21-1, the J call TRBJ2-4; the table names TRBD1, a call not compared with the DNA. TRBV21-1 is reported as a pseudogene. This CDR3 region has 15 residues.

The chain combines TRBV5-1 with TRBJ2-1, with D perhaps matching TRBD1 or TRBD2 (6 bases each). Germline CDR1 is SGHRS and CDR2 is YFSETQ. V shed 6 bases and J shed 7 bases, with 17 bases lying between them. CDR3 size: 14 residues. CDR3 loop: CASTNIRRGNEQFF. CDR3 in DNA: TGCGCCAGCACCAACATCCGGAGGGGGAATGAGCAGTTCTTC.

The chain links TRBV10-3 to TRBJ2-3; 7 bases align to TRBD1. The germline gives CDR1 ENHRY, CDR2 SYGVKD. The CDR3 covers 16 residues. J gave up 4 bases and V 0 bases, and 7 bases lay outside the gene matches. Written as DNA, the CDR3 is TGTGCCATCAGTGAGTCCACGACAGGGTCCCCAGATACGCAGTATTTT. It codes for CAISESTTGSPDTQYF.

The V and J genes are TRBV11-3 and TRBJ2-7; D ambiguous. The germline CDR1 and CDR2 sequences are SGHNT and YENEEA. V lost 5 bases to trimming and J lost 7 bases, with 21 bases between them. The CDR3 has 15 residues. The CDR3 is CASSPRTSTLIEQYF. As DNA, the CDR3 is TGTGCCAGCAGCCCACGGACCTCCACCCTCATAGAGCAGTACTTC.

This rearrangement joins TRBV5-1 to TRBJ2-2; 7 bases are shared with TRBD1. Trimming cost V 4 bases and J 0 bases; bases outside gene matches: 6. Germline V gene sequence: CDR1 SGHRS, CDR2 YFSETQ. This CDR3 contains 16 residues. CDR3: CASSPRGQTNTGELFF. The CDR3 DNA sequence: TGCGCCAGCAGCCCGAGGGGGCAGACGAACACCGGGGAGCTGTTTTTT. Complete variable domain (other parts from reference TRBV5-1 and TRBJ2-2): KAGVTQTPRYLIKTRGQQVTLSCSPISGHRSVSWYQQTPGQGLQFLFEYFSETQRNKGNFPGRFSGRQFSNSRSEMNVSTLELGDSALYLCASSPRGQTNTGELFFGEGSRLTVL.

The V call is TRBV7-2, the J call TRBJ2-1; 8 positions agree with TRBD2. With V trimmed by 3 bases and J by 9 bases, 16 bases remained unmatched. This CDR3 is 17 amino acids long. Germline CDR1 is SGHTA and CDR2 is FQGNSA. The CDR3 here is CASSLKGAGEGGGEQFF. The CDR3 bases are TGTGCCAGCAGCTTGAAGGGAGCGGGAGAGGGGGGAGGTGAGCAGTTCTTC.

A few counts support this clonotype. This rearrangement joins TRBV10-1 to TRBJ2-7; 12 positions match TRBD1. V was clipped by 0 bases and J by 3 bases; unmatched bases: 6. This CDR3 contains 17 residues. CDR1 is WNHNN, CDR2 SYGVQD, per germline (reference sequence). The CDR3 reads CASSESGRDRGHYEQYF. The CDR3 coding sequence is TGCGCCAGCAGTGAGTCGGGAAGGGACAGGGGGCACTACGAGCAGTACTTC.

The rearrangement joins TRBV20-1 to TRBJ2-7, with a tentative D call TRBD1 (6 bases). Looked up from germline, CDR1 is DFQATT and CDR2 is SNEGSKA (reference sequence). The CDR3 covers 13 residues. V was pared by 3 bases and J by 2 bases, with 11 bases between. CDR3 protein: CSASFGQPYEQYF. The CDR3, as DNA: TGCAGTGCTAGTTTCGGACAGCCCTACGAGCAGTACTTC.

The rearrangement links TRBV11-2 to TRBJ2-2; 9 nucleotides match TRBD1. Trimming took 6 bases from V and 6 from J; bases not matched to a gene: 11. In germline, CDR1 is SGHAT, CDR2 FQNNGV. This CDR3 has 16 amino acids. CDR3 in amino acids: CASRVLGTGSAGELFF. The CDR3 nucleotides are TGTGCCAGCAGGGTTCTCGGGACAGGGTCCGCCGGGGAGCTGTTTTTT.

This sequence joins TRBV29-1 and TRBJ2-3, with 7 positions matching TRBD2. Trimming at V came to 2 bases and at J to 3 bases, leaving 5 bases not matched to a gene. Germline assignment: CDR1 SQVTM and CDR2 ANQGSEA. The CDR3 covers 14 residues. This CDR3 is CSVEIFGGTDTQYF. CDR3 coding DNA: TGCAGCGTTGAAATATTCGGGGGGACAGATACGCAGTATTTT.

This clonotype has ten or more counts. The CDR3 coding sequence is TGTGCCACCTCTGACAGGGCTGGCTACACCTTC. It specifies CATSDRAGYTF. The rearrangement joins TRBV27 to TRBJ1-2, with 7 bases aligning to TRBD1. CDR1 and CDR2 from the germline V gene are MNHEY and SMNVEV (reference sequence). The CDR3 extends over 11 amino acids. V shed 10 bases and J 7 bases; nucleotides not matched to a gene: 6.

V and J are TRBV20-1 and TRBJ2-1; 12 bases are shared with TRBD2. The CDR3 covers 15 residues. Per the germline V gene, CDR1 is DFQATT and CDR2 is SNEGSKA (reference sequence). J lost 0 bases, V lost 6 bases, and 3 bases had no gene match. CDR3 residues: CSARLAGDSYNEQFF. CDR3 bases: TGCAGTGCCCGACTAGCGGGGGACTCCTACAATGAGCAGTTCTTC.

This clonotype was counted only a few times. V gene TRBV3-1 combines with J gene TRBJ2-3, with D perhaps TRBD2 (5 bases). The CDR3 sequence is 14 residues long. V shed 1 base and J shed 2 bases, with 7 bases lying between them. Germline loops: CDR1 LGHDT, CDR2 YNNKEL (reference sequence). The CDR3 DNA reads as TGTGCCAGCAGCCAAGCGGGAAACACAGATACGCAGTATTTT. This translates into CASSQAGNTDTQYF.

This sequence joins TRBV6-5 and TRBJ1-6; TRBD1 might be the D (6 bases). From germline, CDR1 is MNHEY and CDR2 SVGAGI. CDR3 length: 17 residues. Trimming left V 0 bases short and J 8 bases short, with 17 bases between. The CDR3 region has the DNA TGTGCCAGCAGTTACTCGACATCGGTTAAGGGGGATTCACCCCTCCACTTT. The encoded protein is CASSYSTSVKGDSPLHF.

This clonotype was counted between two and nine times. The CDR3 sequence: CASNTDIADTQYF. CDR3 DNA sequence: TGTGCCAGCAACACTGATATAGCAGATACGCAGTATTTT. This chain joins TRBV7-2 and TRBJ2-3, with no clear D. This CDR3 spans 13 amino acids. Trimming pared 7 bases from V and 4 bases from J, leaving 12 bases between. CDR1 and CDR2 (germline): SGHTA, FQGNSA.

The chain carries TRBV21-1 and TRBJ2-7; the D call of TRBD1 is as the table states it, not checked on the DNA. TRBV21-1 is noted as a pseudogene. The CDR3 has 14 residues. CDR3 sequence (DNA): TGTGCCAGCGGGGGGGGGAAAGAAGGAGGCGAGCAGTACTTC. It encodes CASGGGKEGGEQYF.

This clonotype was counted ten times or more. This chain uses TRBV10-3 with TRBJ2-1; 10 bases map to TRBD2. Germline values: CDR1 ENHRY, CDR2 SYGVKD. The junction had 5 bases not matched to a gene; V was cut back by 8 bases and J by 7 bases. The CDR3 covers 13 residues. The CDR3 region has the DNA TGTGCCATCCAAGAGCGGGGGGGGAATGAGCAGTTCTTC. Residues: CAIQERGGNEQFF.

This clonotype was recorded a few times. This chain links TRBV27 with TRBJ2-2, with 8 bases lining up with TRBD1. With 4 bases clipped from V and 4 bases from J, the junction kept 8 bases outside the gene matches. CDR3 length: 16 amino acids. CDR1 is MNHEY and CDR2 is SMNVEV in the germline V gene (reference sequence). CDR3 protein: CASSSEGQEGTGELFF. The CDR3 bases are TGTGCCAGCAGTTCAGAGGGACAGGAGGGCACCGGGGAGCTGTTTTTT.

V is TRBV2 and J is TRBJ2-3; 11 positions match TRBD1. V lost 6 bases and J lost 4; bases outside the gene matches: 15. This CDR3 has 18 amino acids. From germline, CDR1 is SNHLY and CDR2 FYNNEI. The CDR3 DNA is TGTGCCAGCAGCCGAAGCCTCTGGACAGGGGGCTTCCCAGATACGCAGTATTTT. Amino acids: CASSRSLWTGGFPDTQYF. The full variable domain, rest sourced from reference TRBV2 and TRBJ2-3, is EPEVTQTPSHQVTQMGQEVILRCVPISNHLYFYWYRQILGQKVEFLVSFYNNEISEKSEIFDDQFSVERPDGSNFTLKIRSTKLEDSAMYFCASSRSLWTGGFPDTQYFGPGTRLTVL.